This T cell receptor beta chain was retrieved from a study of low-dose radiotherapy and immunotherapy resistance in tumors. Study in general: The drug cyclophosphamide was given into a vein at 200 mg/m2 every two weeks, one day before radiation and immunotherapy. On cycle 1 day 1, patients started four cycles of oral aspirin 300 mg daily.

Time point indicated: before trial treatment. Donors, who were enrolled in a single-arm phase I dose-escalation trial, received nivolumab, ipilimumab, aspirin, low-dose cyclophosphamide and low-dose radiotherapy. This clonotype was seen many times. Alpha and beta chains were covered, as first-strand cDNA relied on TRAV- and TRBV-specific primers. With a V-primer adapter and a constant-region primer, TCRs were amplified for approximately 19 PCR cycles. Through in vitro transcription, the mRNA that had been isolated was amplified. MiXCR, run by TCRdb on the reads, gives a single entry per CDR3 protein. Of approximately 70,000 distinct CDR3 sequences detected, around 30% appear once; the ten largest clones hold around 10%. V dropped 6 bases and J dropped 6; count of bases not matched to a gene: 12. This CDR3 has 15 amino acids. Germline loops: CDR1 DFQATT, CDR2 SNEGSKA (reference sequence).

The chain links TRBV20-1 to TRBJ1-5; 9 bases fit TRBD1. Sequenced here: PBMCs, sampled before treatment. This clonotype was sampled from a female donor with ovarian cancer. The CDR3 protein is CSASSTGGYGQPQHF. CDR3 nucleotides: TGCAGTGCGAGCTCCACAGGGGGCTACGGTCAGCCCCAGCATTTT.